Listed here is a single T cell receptor beta chain. This CDR3 has 15 amino acids. V trimming: 9 bases; J trimming: 3 bases; junction bases outside the gene matches: 12. Per germline, CDR1 LNHNV and CDR2 YYDKDF (reference sequence). The data were taken from a study of blood T cell repertoires in COVID-19. Assay: immunoSEQ multiplex PCR; the TCRdb copy retains only in-frame clones and omits some. The table has about 52,000 clones, about 80% seen once. The sequencing input was peripheral blood. This TCR was recovered from a man in his 70s with active COVID-19. The chain is built from TRBV15 and TRBJ2-3; 7 bases are shared with TRBD2. CDR3 region: CATRRRTSGTDTQYF. The CDR3 DNA follows: TGTGCCACTAGACGGAGGACTAGTGGAACAGATACGCAGTATTTT.